These 13 T cell receptor beta chains were sequenced from one sample in a study of CD8+ T cells in alopecia areata. Sequencing used cDNA as its template, made by extracting RNA and reverse transcribing it. Using immunoSEQ multiplex PCR, the repertoire was profiled, and TCRdb retains in-frame clones only, with some absent. The sample lists around 300,000 clones; 50% to 75% were seen once. Treatment defined: oral pan-JAK inhibitor, 5-10 mg twice daily. The starting material was CD4+ T cells sorted from blood, obtained around week 54, from a patient treated with tofacitinib. These receptors originate from a human donor with alopecia areata.

The V and J genes are TRBV30 and TRBJ2-3; TRBD2 matches 12 bases. The CDR3 is 14 amino acids. Germline CDR1 is GTSNPN and CDR2 is SVGIG (reference sequence). V was clipped by 5 bases and J by 2 bases; unmatched bases: 2. The CDR3 DNA reads as TGTGCCTGGCGACTAGCGGGGGACACAGATACGCAGTATTTT. Amino acid sequence: CAWRLAGDTDTQYF.

This clone was seen more than once but under ten times. This sequence joins TRBV14 and TRBJ1-6; D unresolved. There are 17 residues in the CDR3. V lost 1 base to trimming and J lost 3 bases, with 13 bases between them. CDR1 is SGHDN, CDR2 FVKESK, per germline. The CDR3 DNA is TGTGCCAGCAGCCAAGTTTCCGGACGGATCTATAATTCACCCCTCCACTTT. It specifies CASSQVSGRIYNSPLHF.

The CDR3 DNA sequence: TGTGCCAGCAGTTACTCGACTAGTGAGGAGCAGTTCTTC. Its protein is CASSYSTSEEQFF. The rearrangement links TRBV6-5 to TRBJ2-1, with D tentatively TRBD2 (6 bases). The CDR3 consists of 13 residues. Trimming took off 0 bases at V and 10 bases at J, with 10 bases between the two ends. CDR1 is MNHEY and CDR2 is SVGAGI in the germline V gene.

V is TRBV29-1 and J is TRBJ1-4, with 9 bases aligning to TRBD1. The CDR3 runs 13 residues. Trimming at V came to 7 bases and at J to 8 bases, leaving 8 bases not matched to a gene. Germline lookup yields CDR1 SQVTM and CDR2 ANQGSEA. CDR3 sequence reads: CSGGQGLGEKLFF. DNA of the CDR3: TGCAGCGGAGGACAGGGGTTAGGCGAAAAACTGTTTTTT.

This chain connects TRBV7-2 to TRBJ2-7; 10 positions match TRBD1. CDR1 SGHTA and CDR2 FQGNSA come from the germline V gene. J lost 3 bases, V lost 2 bases, and 4 bases had no gene match. CDR3 length: 15 residues. The CDR3 is CASSLRDRGYYEQYF. Here the CDR3 DNA reads TGTGCCAGCAGCTTAAGGGACAGGGGCTACTACGAGCAGTACTTC.

V usage is TRBV7-9 and J usage is TRBJ1-5; D unresolved. The CDR3 runs 13 residues. The germline CDR1 and CDR2 sequences are SEHNR and FQNEAQ (reference sequence). V lost 5 bases to trimming and J lost 5 bases, with 10 bases between them. The CDR3 loop reads CASSPVGDQPQHF. Here the CDR3 DNA reads TGTGCCAGCAGCCCAGTCGGGGATCAGCCCCAGCATTTT.

The rearrangement uses TRBV30 and TRBJ2-5; perhaps TRBD1 as D (5 bases). The germline V gene encodes CDR1 GTSNPN and CDR2 SVGIG (reference sequence). The CDR3 extends over 14 amino acids. The ends were cut back, 2 bases at V and 4 bases at J, with 14 bases in the middle. The CDR3 nucleotides read TGTGCCTGGAGTACAGGTTTGGGGTCAGAGACCCAGTACTTC. It translates to CAWSTGLGSETQYF. The variable domain in full, with the rest retrieved from reference TRBV30 and TRBJ2-5, is SQTIHQWPATLVQPVGSPLSLECTVEGTSNPNLYWYRQAAGRGLQLLFYSVGIGQISSEVPQNLSASRPQDRQFILSSKKLLLSDSGFYLCAWSTGLGSETQYFGPGTRLLVL.

In nucleotides, the CDR3 is TGTGCCAGCAGATCGACAGGGACCTACGAAGGGCAGTACTTC. This sequence encodes CASRSTGTYEGQYF. This chain joins TRBV7-9 and TRBJ2-7, with 7 bases fitting TRBD1. The V gene end was trimmed by 6 bases and the J gene end by 9 bases; junction bases not matched to a gene: 14. Per germline, CDR1 SEHNR and CDR2 FQNEAQ (reference sequence). The length of the CDR3 is 14 residues.

The chain combines TRBV29-1 with TRBJ1-2; D not resolved. Trimming took off 4 bases at V and 4 bases at J, with 10 bases between the two ends. Germline V gene data show CDR1 as SQVTM and CDR2 as ANQGSEA. This CDR3 is 12 amino acids long. CDR3 bases: TGCAGCGTTGCCAACGTAGCCTATGGCTACACCTTC. Translation: CSVANVAYGYTF.

This chain joins TRBV29-1 and TRBJ2-1, with D perhaps matching TRBD2 (6 bases). The V and J ends lost 8 bases and 7 bases respectively, with 21 bases between them. CDR1 and CDR2 from the germline V gene are SQVTM and ANQGSEA. The CDR3 runs 14 residues. This CDR3 is CSTPSWRGMNEQFF. CDR3 bases: TGCAGCACCCCCTCGTGGAGGGGTATGAATGAGCAGTTCTTC.

The chain couples TRBV7-3 to TRBJ2-5; weak D call: TRBD1 (5 bases). The V end lost 2 bases, the J end lost 4 bases, and 11 bases lay between the germline ends. Germline V lookup: CDR1 SGHTA, CDR2 FQGTGA. The CDR3 has 14 residues. The CDR3 DNA sequence: TGTGCCAGCAGCTTAGTCGGGCAGGGAGAGACCCAGTACTTC. It codes for CASSLVGQGETQYF.

This chain joins TRBV7-9 and TRBJ2-3, with D possibly called TRBD1 or TRBD2 (6 bases each). Trimming removed 5 bases at V and 6 bases at J, with 15 bases between. The CDR3 sequence is 14 residues long. The germline gives CDR1 SEHNR, CDR2 FQNEAQ (reference sequence). CDR3 residues: CASSEGGGEDTQYF. CDR3 sequence (DNA): TGTGCCAGCAGCGAAGGGGGAGGAGAGGATACGCAGTATTTT.

This chain uses TRBV20-1 with TRBJ2-7; D ambiguous. The germline V and J ends were trimmed by 3 bases and 6 bases, with 6 bases remaining between them. Germline lookup yields CDR1 DFQATT and CDR2 SNEGSKA (reference sequence). This CDR3 spans 10 amino acids. The CDR3 spells CSASRSEQYF. CDR3 nucleotides: TGCAGTGCTAGTCGCAGCGAGCAGTACTTC.